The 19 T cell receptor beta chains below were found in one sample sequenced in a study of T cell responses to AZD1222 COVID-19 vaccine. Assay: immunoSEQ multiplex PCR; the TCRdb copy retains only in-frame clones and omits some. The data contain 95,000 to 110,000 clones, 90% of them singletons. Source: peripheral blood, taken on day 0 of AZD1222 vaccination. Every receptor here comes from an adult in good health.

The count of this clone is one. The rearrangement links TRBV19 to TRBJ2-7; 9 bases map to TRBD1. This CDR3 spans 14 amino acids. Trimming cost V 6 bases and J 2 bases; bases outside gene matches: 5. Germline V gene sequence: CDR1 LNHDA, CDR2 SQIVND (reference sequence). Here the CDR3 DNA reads TGTGCCAGTAGCCCCGGGACAGGGACCTACGAGCAGTACTTC. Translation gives CASSPGTGTYEQYF.

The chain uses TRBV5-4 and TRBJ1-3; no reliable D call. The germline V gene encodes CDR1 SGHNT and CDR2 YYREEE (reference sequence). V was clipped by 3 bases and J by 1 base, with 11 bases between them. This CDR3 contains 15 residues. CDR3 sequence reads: CASSSPAGSGNTIYF. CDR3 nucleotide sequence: TGTGCCAGCAGCTCCCCTGCTGGGTCTGGAAACACCATATATTTT.

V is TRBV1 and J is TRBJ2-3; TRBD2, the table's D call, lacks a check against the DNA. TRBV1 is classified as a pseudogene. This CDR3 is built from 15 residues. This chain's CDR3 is CTSTVSGGRTDTQYF. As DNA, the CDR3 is TGCACCAGCACCGTTAGCGGGGGCCGCACAGATACGCAGTATTTT.

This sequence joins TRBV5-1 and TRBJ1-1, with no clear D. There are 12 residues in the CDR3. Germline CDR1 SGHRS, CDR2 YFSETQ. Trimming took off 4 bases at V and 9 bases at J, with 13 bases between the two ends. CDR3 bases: TGCGCCAGCAGCGCCACCGGGCTTAAAGCTTTCTTT. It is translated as CASSATGLKAFF.

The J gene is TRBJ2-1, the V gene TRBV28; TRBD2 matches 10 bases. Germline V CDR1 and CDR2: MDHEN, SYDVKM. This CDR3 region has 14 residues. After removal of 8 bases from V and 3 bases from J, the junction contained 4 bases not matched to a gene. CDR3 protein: CASLAGDYYNEQFF. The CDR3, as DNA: TGTGCCAGCCTAGCGGGGGATTACTACAATGAGCAGTTCTTC.

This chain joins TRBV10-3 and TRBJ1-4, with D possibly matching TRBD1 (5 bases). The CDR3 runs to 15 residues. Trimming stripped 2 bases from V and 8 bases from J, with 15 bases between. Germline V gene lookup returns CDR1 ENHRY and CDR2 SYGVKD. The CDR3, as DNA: TGTGCCATCAGTGAGGCCCCAGGGAATTGGGAAAAACTGTTTTTT. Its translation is CAISEAPGNWEKLFF.

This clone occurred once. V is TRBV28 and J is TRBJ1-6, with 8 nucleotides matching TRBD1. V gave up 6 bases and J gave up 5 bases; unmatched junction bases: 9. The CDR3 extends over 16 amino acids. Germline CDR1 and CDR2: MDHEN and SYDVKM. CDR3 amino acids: CASSAPTTGDNSPLHF. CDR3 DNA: TGTGCCAGCAGCGCACCCACGACAGGGGATAATTCACCCCTCCACTTT.

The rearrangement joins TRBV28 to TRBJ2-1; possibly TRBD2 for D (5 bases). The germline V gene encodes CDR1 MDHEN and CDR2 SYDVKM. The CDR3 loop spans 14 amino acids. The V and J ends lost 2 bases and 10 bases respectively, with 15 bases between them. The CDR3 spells CASSLSLQRWEQFF. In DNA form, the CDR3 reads TGTGCCAGCAGTTTAAGCCTCCAGCGGTGGGAGCAGTTCTTC.

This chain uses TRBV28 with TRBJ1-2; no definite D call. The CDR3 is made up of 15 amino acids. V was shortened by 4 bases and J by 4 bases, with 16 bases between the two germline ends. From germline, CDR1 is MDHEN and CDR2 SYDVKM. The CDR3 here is CASSWEVGSVYGYTF. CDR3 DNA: TGTGCCAGCAGTTGGGAGGTAGGGTCCGTCTATGGCTACACCTTC.

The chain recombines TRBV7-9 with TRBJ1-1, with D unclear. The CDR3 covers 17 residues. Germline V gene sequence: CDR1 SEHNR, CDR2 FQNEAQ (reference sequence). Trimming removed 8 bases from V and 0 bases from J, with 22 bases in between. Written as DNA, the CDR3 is TGTGCCAGCTCCCACGAGTACGTGGGAAACATGAACACTGAAGCTTTCTTT. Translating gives CASSHEYVGNMNTEAFF.

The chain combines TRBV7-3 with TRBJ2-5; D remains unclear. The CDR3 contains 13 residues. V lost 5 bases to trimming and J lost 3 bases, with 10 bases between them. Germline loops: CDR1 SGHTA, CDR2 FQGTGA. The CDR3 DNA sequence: TGTGCCAGCAGCCAAACTAAAGAAGAGACCCAGTACTTC. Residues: CASSQTKEETQYF.

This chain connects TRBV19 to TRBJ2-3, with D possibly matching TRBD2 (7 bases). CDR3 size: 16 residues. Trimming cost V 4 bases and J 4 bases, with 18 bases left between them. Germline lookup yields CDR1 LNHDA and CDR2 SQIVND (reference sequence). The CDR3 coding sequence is TGTGCCAGTAGTAGGGCGGGCGGGGGCCTCGCAGATACGCAGTATTTT. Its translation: CASSRAGGGLADTQYF.

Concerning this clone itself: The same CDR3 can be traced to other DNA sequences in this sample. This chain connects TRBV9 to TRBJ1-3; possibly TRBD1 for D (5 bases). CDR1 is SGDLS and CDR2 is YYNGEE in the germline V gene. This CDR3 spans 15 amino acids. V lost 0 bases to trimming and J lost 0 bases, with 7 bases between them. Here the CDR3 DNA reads TGTGCCAGCAGCGTAGTCGGGGGCTCTGGAAACACCATATATTTT. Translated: CASSVVGGSGNTIYF.

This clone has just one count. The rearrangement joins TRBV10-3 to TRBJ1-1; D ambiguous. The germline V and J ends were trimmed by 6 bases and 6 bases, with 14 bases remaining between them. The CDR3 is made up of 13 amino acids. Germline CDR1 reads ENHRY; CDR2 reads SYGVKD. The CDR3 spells CAIRPSRAPEAFF. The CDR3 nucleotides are TGTGCCATCAGGCCCTCTCGGGCCCCTGAAGCTTTCTTT.

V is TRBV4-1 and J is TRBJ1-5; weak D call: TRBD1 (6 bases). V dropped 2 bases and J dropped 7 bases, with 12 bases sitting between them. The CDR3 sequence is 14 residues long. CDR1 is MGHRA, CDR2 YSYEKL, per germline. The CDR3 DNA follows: TGCGCCAGCAGCCAACCGGGACATGGCCAGCCCCAGCATTTT. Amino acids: CASSQPGHGQPQHF.

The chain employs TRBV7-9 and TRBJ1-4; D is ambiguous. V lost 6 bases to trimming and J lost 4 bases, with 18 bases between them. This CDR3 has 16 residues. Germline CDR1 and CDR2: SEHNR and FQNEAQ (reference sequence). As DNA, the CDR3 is TGTGCCAGCAGTCCCTGGGGTCTTCGGGATAATGAAAAACTGTTTTTT. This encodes CASSPWGLRDNEKLFF.

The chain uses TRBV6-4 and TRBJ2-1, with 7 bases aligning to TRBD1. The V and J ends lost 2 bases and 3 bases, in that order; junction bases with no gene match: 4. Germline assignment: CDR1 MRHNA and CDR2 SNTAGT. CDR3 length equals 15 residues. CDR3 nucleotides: TGTGCCAGCAGTGACAGCGCAGGGGGCTACAATGAGCAGTTCTTC. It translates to CASSDSAGGYNEQFF.

CDR3 bases: TGTGCCAGCAGTTACGTGCCCCACAGGGCCCCCTCCTACAATGAGCAGTTCTTC. This translates into CASSYVPHRAPSYNEQFF. The chain is built from TRBV6-2 or TRBV6-3 and TRBJ2-1, with a possible D match to TRBD1 (6 bases). This CDR3 comprises 18 residues. Trimming removed 2 bases at V and 0 bases at J, with 17 bases between. Germline lookup yields CDR1 MNHEY and CDR2 SVGEGT.

As DNA, the CDR3 is TGTGCCAGCAGGGTTCCGGGACAGGGCTACGAGCAGTACTTC. Translating gives CASRVPGQGYEQYF. The chain carries TRBV11-2 and TRBJ2-7; TRBD1 agrees at 9 bases. V lost 6 bases, J lost 3 bases, and 6 bases stayed unmatched. Per the germline V gene, CDR1 is SGHAT and CDR2 is FQNNGV. The CDR3 covers 14 residues.